The sequence of this T cell receptor (beta chain) was determined in a study of T cell changes during pregnancy in multiple sclerosis. The CDR3 totals 13 residues. Looked up from germline, CDR1 is MNHNS and CDR2 is SASEGT. V was clipped by 3 bases and J by 7 bases, with 12 bases between them. Repertoires were generated with immunoSEQ multiplex PCR, while TCRdb's copy carries only in-frame clones and drops some. The table lists roughly 30,000 clones, about 86% of them singletons. The sequence was obtained from a female donor in good health, enrolled as a control in a pregnancy study. This sequence joins TRBV6-1 and TRBJ1-2; D is uncertain. The sample was CD4+ T cells from peripheral blood mononuclear cells, taken in the first trimester of pregnancy. This chain's CDR3 is CASSEVEAGGYTF. In DNA form, the CDR3 reads TGTGCCAGCAGTGAGGTGGAGGCGGGTGGCTACACCTTC.